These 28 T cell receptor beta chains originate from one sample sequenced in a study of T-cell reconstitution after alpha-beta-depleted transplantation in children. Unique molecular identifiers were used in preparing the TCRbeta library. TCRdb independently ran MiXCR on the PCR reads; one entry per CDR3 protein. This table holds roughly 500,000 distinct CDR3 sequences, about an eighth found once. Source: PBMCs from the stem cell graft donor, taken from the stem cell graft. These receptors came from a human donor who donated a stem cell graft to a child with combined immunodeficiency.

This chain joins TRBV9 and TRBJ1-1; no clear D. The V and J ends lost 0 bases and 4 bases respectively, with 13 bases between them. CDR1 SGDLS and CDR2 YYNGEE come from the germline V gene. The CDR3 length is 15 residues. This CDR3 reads CASSVEGIWSTEAFF. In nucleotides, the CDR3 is TGTGCCAGCAGCGTAGAAGGGATATGGAGCACTGAAGCTTTCTTT.

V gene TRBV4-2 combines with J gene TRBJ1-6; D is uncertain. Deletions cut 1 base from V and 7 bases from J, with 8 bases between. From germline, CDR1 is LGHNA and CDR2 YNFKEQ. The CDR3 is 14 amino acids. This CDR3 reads CASSQGPENSPLHF. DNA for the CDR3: TGTGCCAGCAGCCAAGGACCGGAGAATTCACCCCTCCACTTT.

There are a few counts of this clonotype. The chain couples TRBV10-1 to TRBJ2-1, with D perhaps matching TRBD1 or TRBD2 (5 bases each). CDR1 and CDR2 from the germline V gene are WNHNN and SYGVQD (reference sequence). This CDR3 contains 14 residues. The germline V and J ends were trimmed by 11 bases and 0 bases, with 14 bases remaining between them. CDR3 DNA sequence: TGCGCCCCCAGGGACGGATTCTCCTACAATGAGCAGTTCTTC. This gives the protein CAPRDGFSYNEQFF.

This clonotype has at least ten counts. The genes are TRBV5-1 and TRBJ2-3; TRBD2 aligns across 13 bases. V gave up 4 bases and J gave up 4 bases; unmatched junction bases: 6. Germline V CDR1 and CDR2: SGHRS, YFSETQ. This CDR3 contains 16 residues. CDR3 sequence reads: CASSLGLAGVPDTQYF. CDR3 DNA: TGCGCCAGCAGCCTAGGACTAGCGGGAGTGCCAGATACGCAGTATTTT.

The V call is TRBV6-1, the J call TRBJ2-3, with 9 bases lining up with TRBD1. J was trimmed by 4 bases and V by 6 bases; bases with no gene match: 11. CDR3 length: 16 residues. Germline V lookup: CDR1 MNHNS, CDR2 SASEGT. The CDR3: CASRSTGGRSPDTQYF. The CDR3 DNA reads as TGTGCCAGCAGATCTACAGGGGGCCGGAGTCCAGATACGCAGTATTTT.

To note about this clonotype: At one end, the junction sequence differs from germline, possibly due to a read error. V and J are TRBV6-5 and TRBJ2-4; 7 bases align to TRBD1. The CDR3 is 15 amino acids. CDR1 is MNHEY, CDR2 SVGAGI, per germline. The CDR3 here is CASSHSTGAKNIQYF. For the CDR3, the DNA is TGTGCCAGCAGTCACTCGACAGGGGCCAAAAACATTCAGTACTTC.

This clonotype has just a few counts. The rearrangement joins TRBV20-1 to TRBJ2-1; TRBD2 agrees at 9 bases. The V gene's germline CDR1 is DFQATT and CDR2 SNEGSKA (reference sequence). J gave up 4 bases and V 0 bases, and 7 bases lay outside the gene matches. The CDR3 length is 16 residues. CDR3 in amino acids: CSARDPGTSTYNEQFF. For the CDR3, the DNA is TGCAGTGCTAGAGATCCCGGGACTAGCACTTACAATGAGCAGTTCTTC.

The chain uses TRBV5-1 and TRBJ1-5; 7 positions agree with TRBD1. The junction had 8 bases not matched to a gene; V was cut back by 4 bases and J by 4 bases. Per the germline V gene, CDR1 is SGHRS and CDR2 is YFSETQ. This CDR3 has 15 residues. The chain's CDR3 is CASSMEGQENQPQHF. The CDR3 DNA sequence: TGCGCCAGCAGCATGGAAGGACAGGAGAATCAGCCCCAGCATTTT.

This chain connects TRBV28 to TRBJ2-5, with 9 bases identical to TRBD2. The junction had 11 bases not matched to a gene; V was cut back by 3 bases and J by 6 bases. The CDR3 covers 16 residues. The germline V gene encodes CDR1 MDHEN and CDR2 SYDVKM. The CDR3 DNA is TGTGCCAGCAGTTTTTACTTCGCGGGGGGGCCGAAGACCCAGTACTTC. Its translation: CASSFYFAGGPKTQYF.

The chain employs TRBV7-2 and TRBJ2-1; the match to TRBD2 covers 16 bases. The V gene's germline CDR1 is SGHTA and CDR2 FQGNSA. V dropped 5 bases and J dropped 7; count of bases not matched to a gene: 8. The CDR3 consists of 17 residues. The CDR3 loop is CASSDHGTSGRGNEQFF. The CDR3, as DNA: TGTGCCAGCAGCGATCACGGGACTAGCGGGAGGGGGAATGAGCAGTTCTTC.

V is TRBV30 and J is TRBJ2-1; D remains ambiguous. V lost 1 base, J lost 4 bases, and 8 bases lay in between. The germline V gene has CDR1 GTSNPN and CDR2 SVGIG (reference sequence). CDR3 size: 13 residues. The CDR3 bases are TGTGCCTGGAGTGGGTTAGATTACAATGAGCAGTTCTTC. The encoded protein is CAWSGLDYNEQFF.

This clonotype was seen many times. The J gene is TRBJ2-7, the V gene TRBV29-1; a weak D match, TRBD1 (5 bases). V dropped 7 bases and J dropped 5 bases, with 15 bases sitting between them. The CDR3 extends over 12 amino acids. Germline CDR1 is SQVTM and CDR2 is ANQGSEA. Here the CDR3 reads CSAQGNQDEQYF. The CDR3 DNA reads TGCAGCGCTCAGGGTAATCAGGACGAGCAGTACTTC.

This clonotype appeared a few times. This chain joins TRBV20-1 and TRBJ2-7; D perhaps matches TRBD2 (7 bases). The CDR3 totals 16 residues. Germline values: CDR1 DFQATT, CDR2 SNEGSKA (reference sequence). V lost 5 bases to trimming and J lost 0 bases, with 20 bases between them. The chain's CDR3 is CSALTSGGLRSYEQYF. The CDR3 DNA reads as TGCAGTGCTCTCACCTCCGGGGGGCTTCGCTCCTACGAGCAGTACTTC.

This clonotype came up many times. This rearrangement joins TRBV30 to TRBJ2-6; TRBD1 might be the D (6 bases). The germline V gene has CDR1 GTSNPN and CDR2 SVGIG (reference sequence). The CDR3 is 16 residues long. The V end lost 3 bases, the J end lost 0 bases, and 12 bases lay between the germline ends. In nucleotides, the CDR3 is TGTGCCTGGAGCCAACTAGGGGGCTCTGGGGCCAACGTCCTGACTTTC. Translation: CAWSQLGGSGANVLTF.

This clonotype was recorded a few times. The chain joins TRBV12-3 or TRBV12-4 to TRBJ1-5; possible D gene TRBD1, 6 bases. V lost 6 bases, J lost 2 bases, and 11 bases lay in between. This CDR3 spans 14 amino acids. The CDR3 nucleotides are TGTGCCAGCAGATTTAGGGGGGGCAATCAGCCCCAGCATTTT. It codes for CASRFRGGNQPQHF.

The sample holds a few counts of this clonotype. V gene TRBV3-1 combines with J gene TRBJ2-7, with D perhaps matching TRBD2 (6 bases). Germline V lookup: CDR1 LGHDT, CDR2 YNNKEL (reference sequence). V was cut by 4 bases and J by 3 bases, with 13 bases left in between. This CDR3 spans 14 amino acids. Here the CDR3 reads CASSRYSGNYEQYF. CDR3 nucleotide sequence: TGTGCCAGCAGCCGTTATAGCGGAAACTACGAGCAGTACTTC.

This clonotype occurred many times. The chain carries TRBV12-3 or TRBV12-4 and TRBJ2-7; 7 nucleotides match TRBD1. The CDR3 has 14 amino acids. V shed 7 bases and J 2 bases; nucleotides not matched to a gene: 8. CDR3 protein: CASKPGTDPYEQYF. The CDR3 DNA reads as TGTGCCAGCAAACCCGGGACAGATCCCTACGAGCAGTACTTC.

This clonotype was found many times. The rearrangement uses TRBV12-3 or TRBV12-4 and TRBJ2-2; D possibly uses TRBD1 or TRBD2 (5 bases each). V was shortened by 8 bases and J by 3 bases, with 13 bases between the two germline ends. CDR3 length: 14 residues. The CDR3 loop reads CASQGAADTGELFF. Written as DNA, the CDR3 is TGTGCCAGCCAAGGGGCAGCGGACACCGGGGAGCTGTTTTTT.

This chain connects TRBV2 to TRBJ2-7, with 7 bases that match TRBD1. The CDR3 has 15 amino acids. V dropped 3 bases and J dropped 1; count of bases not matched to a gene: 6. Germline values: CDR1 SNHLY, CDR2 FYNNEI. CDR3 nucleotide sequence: TGTGCCAGCAGTGATTACAGGGGCTTTTCCTACGAGCAGTACTTC. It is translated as CASSDYRGFSYEQYF. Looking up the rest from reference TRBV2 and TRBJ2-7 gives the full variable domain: EPEVTQTPSHQVTQMGQEVILRCVPISNHLYFYWYRQILGQKVEFLVSFYNNEISEKSEIFDDQFSVERPDGSNFTLKIRSTKLEDSAMYFCASSDYRGFSYEQYFGPGTRLTVT.

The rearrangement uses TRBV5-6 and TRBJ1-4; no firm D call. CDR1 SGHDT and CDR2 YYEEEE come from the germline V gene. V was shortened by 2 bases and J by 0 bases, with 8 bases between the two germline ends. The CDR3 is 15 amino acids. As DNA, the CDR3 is TGTGCCAGCAGCTTCAAAACGGCAACTAATGAAAAACTGTTTTTT. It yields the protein CASSFKTATNEKLFF.

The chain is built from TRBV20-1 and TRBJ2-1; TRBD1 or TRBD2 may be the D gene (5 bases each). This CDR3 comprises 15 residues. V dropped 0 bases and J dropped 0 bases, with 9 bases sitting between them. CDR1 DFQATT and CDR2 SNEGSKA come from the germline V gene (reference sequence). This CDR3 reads CSARDPRGSYNEQFF. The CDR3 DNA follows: TGCAGTGCTAGAGATCCGAGGGGCTCCTACAATGAGCAGTTCTTC.

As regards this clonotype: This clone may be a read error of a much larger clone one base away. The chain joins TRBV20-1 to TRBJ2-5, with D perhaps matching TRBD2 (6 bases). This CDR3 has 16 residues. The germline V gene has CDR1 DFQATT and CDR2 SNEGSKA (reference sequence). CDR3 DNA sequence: TGCAGTGCTAGAGATCCGGGAGCGGGCCATAAGGAGACCCAGTGCTTC. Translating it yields CSARDPGAGHKETQCF.

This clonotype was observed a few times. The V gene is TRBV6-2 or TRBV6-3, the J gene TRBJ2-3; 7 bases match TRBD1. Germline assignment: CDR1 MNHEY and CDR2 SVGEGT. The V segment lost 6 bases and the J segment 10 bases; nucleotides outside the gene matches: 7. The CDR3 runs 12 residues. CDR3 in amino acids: CASRGTADAQYF. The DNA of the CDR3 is TGTGCCAGCAGGGGGACAGCTGATGCGCAGTATTTT.

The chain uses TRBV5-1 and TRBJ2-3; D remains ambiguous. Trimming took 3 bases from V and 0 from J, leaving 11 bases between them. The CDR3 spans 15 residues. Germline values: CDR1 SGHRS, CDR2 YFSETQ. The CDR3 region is CASSSDWFSTDTQYF. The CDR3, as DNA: TGCGCCAGCAGCTCAGACTGGTTTAGCACAGATACGCAGTATTTT.

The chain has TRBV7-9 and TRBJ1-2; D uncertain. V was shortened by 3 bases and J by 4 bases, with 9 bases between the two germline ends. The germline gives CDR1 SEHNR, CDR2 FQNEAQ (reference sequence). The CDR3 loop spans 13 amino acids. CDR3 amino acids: CASSFGDAYGYTF. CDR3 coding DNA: TGTGCCAGCAGCTTTGGGGATGCCTATGGCTACACCTTC.

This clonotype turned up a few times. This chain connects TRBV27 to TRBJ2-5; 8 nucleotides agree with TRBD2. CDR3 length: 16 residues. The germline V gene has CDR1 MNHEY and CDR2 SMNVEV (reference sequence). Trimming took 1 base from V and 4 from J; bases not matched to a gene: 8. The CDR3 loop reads CASSLFPGGGRETQYF. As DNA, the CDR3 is TGTGCCAGCAGTTTATTCCCGGGGGGGGGCCGAGAGACCCAGTACTTC.

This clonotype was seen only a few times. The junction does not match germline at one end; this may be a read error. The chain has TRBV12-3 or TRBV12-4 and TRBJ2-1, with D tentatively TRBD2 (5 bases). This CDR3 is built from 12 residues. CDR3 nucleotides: TGTGCCAGCAGTATAGCGAACAATGAGCAGTTCTTC. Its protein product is CASSIANNEQFF.

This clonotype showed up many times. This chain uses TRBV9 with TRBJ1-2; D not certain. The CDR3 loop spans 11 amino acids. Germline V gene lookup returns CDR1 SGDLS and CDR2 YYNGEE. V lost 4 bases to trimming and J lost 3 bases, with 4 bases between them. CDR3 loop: CASSRDYGYTF. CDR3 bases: TGTGCCAGCAGCAGAGACTATGGCTACACCTTC.